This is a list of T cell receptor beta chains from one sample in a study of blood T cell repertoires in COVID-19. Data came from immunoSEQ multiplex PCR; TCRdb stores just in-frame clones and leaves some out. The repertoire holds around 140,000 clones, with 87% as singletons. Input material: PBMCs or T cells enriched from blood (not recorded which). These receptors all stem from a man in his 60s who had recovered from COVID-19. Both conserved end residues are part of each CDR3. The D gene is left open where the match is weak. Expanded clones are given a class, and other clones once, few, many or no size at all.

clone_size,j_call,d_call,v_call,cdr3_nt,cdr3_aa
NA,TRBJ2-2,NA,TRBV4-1,TGCGCCAGCAGCCAAGCTTTCCAGGGGATCGGGGAGCTGTTTTTT,CASSQAFQGIGELFF
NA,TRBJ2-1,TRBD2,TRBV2,TGTGCCAGCAGTGTCGGAGCGGGAGGGCGGGTCAATGAGCAGTTCTTC,CASSVGAGGRVNEQFF
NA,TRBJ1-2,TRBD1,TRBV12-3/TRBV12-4,TGTGCCAGCAGTGGACAGGAGTACTATGGCTACACCTTC,CASSGQEYYGYTF
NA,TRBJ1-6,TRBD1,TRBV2,TGTGCCAGCAGCGAGACAGGGAGTAATTCACCCCTCCACTTT,CASSETGSNSPLHF
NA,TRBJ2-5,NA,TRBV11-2,TGTGCCAGCAGCAGGGGTCGGCAAGAGACCCAGTACTTC,CASSRGRQETQYF
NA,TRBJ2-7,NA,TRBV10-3,TGTGCCATCAGTGATAGGGGCCCTACCTACGAGCAGTACTTC,CAISDRGPTYEQYF
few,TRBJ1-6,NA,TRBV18,TGTGCCAGCTCACCGCAGGGTCTAGATTCACCCCTCCACTTT,CASSPQGLDSPLHF
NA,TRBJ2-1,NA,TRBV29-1,TGCAGCACACAGGAATACAATGAGCAGTTCTTC,CSTQEYNEQFF
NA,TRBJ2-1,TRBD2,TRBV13,TGTGCCAGCAGCTTATGGACTAGCGGTTACAATGAGCAGTTCTTC,CASSLWTSGYNEQFF
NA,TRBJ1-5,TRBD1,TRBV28,TGTGCCATCGCGACAGGGGATCAGCCCCAGCATTTT,CAIATGDQPQHF
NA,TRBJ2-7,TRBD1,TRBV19,TGTGCCAGTAGTACGGCAGGGGGCTTCCACGAGCAGTACTTC,CASSTAGGFHEQYF
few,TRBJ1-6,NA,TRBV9,TGTGCCAGCAGCGAGCGGGGGCCCAGCTCCTATAATTCACCCCTCCACTTT,CASSERGPSSYNSPLHF
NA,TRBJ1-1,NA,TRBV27,TGTGCCAGCAGTTATAAGCAGGTGACTGAAGCTTTCTTT,CASSYKQVTEAFF
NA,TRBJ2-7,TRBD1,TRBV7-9,TGTGCCAGCAGCGCCGACAGGGGAATGGGTCGCCTCGAGCAGTACTTC,CASSADRGMGRLEQYF
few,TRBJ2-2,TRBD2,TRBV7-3,TGTGCCAGCAGCTCGACTAGCCAGAACACCGGGGAGCTGTTTTTT,CASSSTSQNTGELFF
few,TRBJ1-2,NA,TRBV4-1,TGCGCCAGCAGCCAGGGCACGACTAGGGGCTACACCTTC,CASSQGTTRGYTF